This T cell receptor beta chain comes out of a study of blood T cell repertoires in COVID-19 (TCRdb year 2020). Notes on the research overall: Collaborator samples came from the United States, Italy and Spain and covered acute and convalescent phases of COVID-19. The material from the prospective study consisted of cDNA or gDNA derived from T cells, B-cell-depleted T cells, or PBMCs. Subjects who had been exposed to COVID-19, were actively infected with it, or had recovered from it provided the deeply sampled blood TCRbeta repertoires that made up the dataset. A freely available public database, intended as a resource for researchers studying the immune response to SARS-CoV-2, is where the repertoires were released. The samples were drawn from the first 160 participants of the ongoing ImmuneRACE study and from over a thousand subjects provided by 6 global collaborators. The sample metadata nearly always contained a de-identified subject ID, COVID-19 status, age in years and sex. Where HLA class I and class II types were available, the types were taken from metadata supplied by the sample provider, not from assay-based typing.

Broader findings and caveats from the paper: How much clinical and demographic metadata was included differed by source and by participant, and the metadata was provided uncurated.

TCRbeta CDR3 regions were amplified from genomic DNA using the immunoSEQ Assay, a bias-controlled multiplex PCR. On the study's bioinformatics: Within the assay, amplification of reference gene primers was used to estimate how many nucleated cells each sample contained. To quantify the absolute abundance of each unique TCRbeta CDR3 rearrangement, sequence reads were collapsed and filtered. For each sample, productive Simpson clonality was calculated by taking the square root of Simpson's diversity index across productive rearrangements. TCRdb holds this immuneACCESS table with in-frame rearrangements only. Some clones are missing; in checked studies, unresolved V genes explain under half, and the rest has no known cause. The DNA gave D and trimming, while V, J and clone size come from that table. Counted in this sample were 100,000 to 150,000 clones; about 93% of them appeared once. The leading ten clones occupy approximately 2% of the sample.

This clone was counted between two and nine times. There is no known antigen for this receptor. No base-level quality is on record; no much larger clone is a single base apart. V is pruned by 7 bases and J by 3 bases, leaving 11 bases of the junction without a gene match. From cysteine to phenylalanine, the CDR3 is 16 amino acids long. Only the CDR3 region is kept as DNA, spanning 48 bases read in frame from base 1. The germline V gene (reference sequence) gives CDR1 as LNHDA and CDR2 as SQIVND. One collaborating source in Seattle enrolled patients while the patients were actively infected and followed the patients over time throughout the course of disease. Collaborating institutions collected whole blood in K2EDTA tubes following their own protocols. For TCRbeta analysis, collaborator samples were shipped as frozen whole blood, as isolated PBMCs, or as DNA extracted from either sample type.

The sequencing sample was made of peripheral blood. This chain is built from TRBV19 and TRBJ1-5; TRBD1 fits 8 bases in the junction. This sequence originates from a man aged 50-59 years with COVID-19, enrolled during active disease. The CDR3 region reads CASTYGQGITNQPQHF. The base sequence is TGTGCCAGTACCTATGGACAGGGCATAACCAATCAGCCCCAGCATTTT.